The rows below give T cell receptor beta chains drawn from one sample of a study of T-cell memory formation after mild COVID-19. TCRdb ran MiXCR on the 5' RACE reads and lists one entry per CDR3 protein. Of hundreds of thousands of distinct CDR3 sequences in the sample, roughly 22% are singletons; the top ten hold under 15%. Sequencing input: PBMCs or a T cell subset sorted from them (not recorded which). These receptors were collected from an adult woman who had mild COVID-19 (a few samples of this study predate the infection). Cell type and time point are not known. Each CDR3 is given without its conserved first and last residue.

ASSQAAGSVKGETQY	TRBV4-2
ASNYGGGSFEQY	TRBV7-2
ASSQEGLAGGNIQY	TRBV4-2
AISNSGGTYEQY	TRBV10-3
SVEPAGQGYGYT	TRBV29-1
ASTYSVSSYEQY	TRBV6-2/TRBV6-3
SARDPASGTSVYNEQF	TRBV20-1
ASSPSKGETQY	TRBV18
ASSQQEASGNTIY	TRBV4-1
ASSYSEGTEAF	TRBV6-5
ASSLGDYGETQY	TRBV13
ASSTRGGLRDTQY	TRBV6-5
ASTLSRDTEAF	TRBV6-5
ASSYAAGQETQY	TRBV6-2/TRBV6-3
ASSAGLAGGRKETQY	TRBV11-2
ASSLDRAFGTEAF	TRBV7-8
ASSLARGVLWAYNEQF	TRBV5-1
ASSHQRGLGEQY	TRBV4-1
ASSLWRDTQY	TRBV14
ASSSGGLAETQY	TRBV5-1
ASSLTGLAGGPGEQF	TRBV5-1
AISEQGYEQY	TRBV10-3
ASSLVGGRPTDTQY	TRBV5-5
ASRGLGAGELF	TRBV12-3/TRBV12-4
ASRLASEQY	TRBV12-3/TRBV12-4
ATSDEYRQGAWAYEQY	TRBV24-1
ASSTRDRDTYEQY	TRBV7-9
ASSLSSATLH	TRBV7-9
ASSLVWRVGDPVGFNYNEQF	TRBV5-6